Detailed here is one TCR beta chain. Its target is not known. Only in-frame clones appear in the TCRdb table, and some are missing; sequencing was by immunoSEQ multiplex PCR. The table has 130,000 or so clones, nearly 90% seen once. The record originates from a study of T cell responses to AZD1222 COVID-19 vaccine. Study-level points and caveats: Spike as a whole was targeted by vaccine-associated CD4 TCRs, dominant at 160-218 and 743-854. Repertoire sampling was restricted to post-peak T cell response timepoints. Variant regions that are unmutated are reportedly the target of nearly half of spike-specific TCRs. Donor demographics were predominantly white British with a female majority; clonal diversity may be underestimated.

Germline V gene lookup returns CDR1 KGHSH and CDR2 LQKENI. V shed 6 bases and J 5 bases; nucleotides not matched to a gene: 7. This CDR3 is built from 14 residues. The clonotype comes from an adult who received the AZD1222 COVID-19 vaccine. The J gene is TRBJ1-5, the V gene TRBV18; TRBD1 agrees at 7 bases. The sample in question was peripheral blood, obtained 28 days after the second AZD1222 dose. In nucleotides, the CDR3 is TGTGCCAGCTCCCAGGGGGTTCGGGATCAGCCCCAGCATTTT. It codes for CASSQGVRDQPQHF.